This entry concerns a single T cell receptor (beta chain). This clonotype was observed many times. Its antigen target is currently unknown. Per-base qualities were not stored, and no clone one base away is much larger. Trimming at the junction amounts to 4 bases on V and 4 bases on J, and the germline ends lie 7 bases apart. The germline V gene gives CDR1 as ENHRY and CDR2 as SYGVKD. The CDR3 covers 12 residues, taking in both the cysteine and the phenylalanine. Only the CDR3 part of the read is kept: 36 bases, read in frame from the first base. The data were produced on an Illumina HiSeq 2500. TCR beta libraries were prepared by quantitative 5'-RACE with molecular barcodes. For the original study's pipeline: A new computational method, built on a probabilistic model of VDJ rearrangement, was used to identify disease-linked TCR variants. TCRdb redid the processing of the public reads, applying fastp at Q25 and MiXCR, and retained in-frame beta chains. Every distinct CDR3 protein forms one entry, paired with its most common genes and DNA. In this record, the V and J calls reflect TCRdb's handling and not the investigators' own analysis. This sample holds around 770,000 distinct CDR3 sequences; 10% to 15% were observed only once. The ten largest clones capture just over 0.5% of the sample.

The data were obtained in a study of CD8 T cells in ankylosing spondylitis (TCRdb year 2017). Regarding the research as a whole: T cell receptor beta repertoires were profiled in healthy donors and ankylosing spondylitis patients so that disease-linked TCR variants could be found. In total, the full study cohort was made up of 110 or so healthy donors and some 26 ankylosing spondylitis patients. Peripheral blood was sampled, and synovial fluid was also collected from ankylosing spondylitis patients.

The research as a whole found: Blood from ankylosing spondylitis patients appeared to be characterized by a TCR beta motif made up of 8 or 9 highly homologous amino acid variants. Some TCR beta motif variants had previously been reported in synovial fluid and blood of reactive arthritis patients, which suggested common disease-initiation mechanisms. The disease-linked clones had a CD8+ phenotype and were found at relatively low frequencies in peripheral blood. Significant enrichment of the disease-linked clones was reported in matched synovial fluid samples from ankylosing spondylitis patients.

The receptor comes from a male donor with ankylosing spondylitis. Specimen: blood, either unsorted or a sorted T cell fraction (not recorded which). The receptor chain draws on TRBV10-3 and TRBJ1-1; the D gene remains uncertain. The nucleotide sequence reads TGTGCCATCAGTGGCTCAGGCACTGAAGCTTTCTTT. This gives the protein CAISGSGTEAFF.